A selection of T cell receptor beta chains follows, all from one sample in a study of neoadjuvant nivolumab and ipilimumab in lung cancer. This table comes from immunoSEQ multiplex PCR, and its TCRdb copy is limited to in-frame clones, with some not included. The table has approximately 31,000 clones, about nine tenths seen once. The sequencing used peripheral blood, collected after neoadjuvant nivolumab, alone or with ipilimumab, at or shortly before surgery. Receptors were obtained from an adult with non-small cell lung cancer. Each CDR3 is given with its conserved first and last residue. D genes are given only for firm matches. Rows may omit the clone size; those that give it use once, few, many or a size class.

d_call clone_size j_call v_call cdr3_aa cdr3_nt
. once TRBJ2-2 TRBV5-1 CASSLELENTGELFF TGCGCCAGCAGCTTGGAACTAGAGAACACCGGGGAGCTGTTTTTT
. . TRBJ2-3 TRBV14 CASSQVSDTQYF TGTGCCAGCAGCCAAGTATCAGATACGCAGTATTTT
. . TRBJ2-5 TRBV11-3 CASSLGLLETQYF TGTGCCAGCAGCTTGGGTTTATTAGAGACCCAGTACTTC
. . TRBJ1-1 TRBV10-3 CAILQEMNTEAFF TGTGCCATCTTACAGGAGATGAACACTGAAGCTTTCTTT
. once TRBJ1-6 TRBV5-6 CASSLYGRENSPLHF TGTGCCAGCAGCTTGTATGGCAGGGAAAATTCACCCCTCCACTTT
. . TRBJ2-7 TRBV19 CASRETGTYEQYF TGTGCCAGTAGGGAGACGGGTACCTACGAGCAGTACTTC
. . TRBJ1-3 TRBV4-2 CASSPSGGSPGNTIYF TGTGCCAGCAGCCCTAGTGGAGGCAGTCCTGGAAACACCATATATTTT
. once TRBJ2-7 TRBV9 CASSVDPSYEQYF TGTGCCAGCAGCGTGGACCCCTCCTACGAGCAGTACTTC
TRBD1 . TRBJ1-1 TRBV6-1 CASSVRGLETEAFF TGTGCCAGCAGTGTGAGGGGGCTAGAGACTGAAGCTTTCTTT
TRBD1 . TRBJ1-1 TRBV7-8 CASQKEGQGTEAFF TGTGCCAGCCAGAAAGAGGGACAGGGAACTGAAGCTTTCTTT
. once TRBJ2-3 TRBV4-3 CASSQEIQGPHRQYF TGCGCCAGCAGCCAAGAAATTCAGGGGCCGCATAGGCAGTATTTT
. . TRBJ2-3 TRBV18 CASSPRQASTDTQYF TGTGCCAGCTCACCTCGACAGGCTAGCACAGATACGCAGTATTTT
TRBD2 . TRBJ2-7 TRBV6-6 CASSSPGRASYEQYF TGTGCCAGCAGTTCCCCGGGGAGGGCCTCCTACGAGCAGTACTTC
TRBD1 . TRBJ2-5 TRBV19 CASSTGTGVQETQYF TGTGCCAGTAGCACCGGGACAGGGGTGCAAGAGACCCAGTACTTC
. . TRBJ1-2 TRBV27 CASSPTRTGYGYTF TGTGCCAGCAGTCCCACCCGGACCGGCTATGGCTACACCTTC
. . TRBJ2-1 TRBV5-1 CASSFTNNEQFF TGCGCCAGCAGTTTCACCAACAATGAGCAGTTCTTC